This TCR beta chain was profiled in a study of patients and donors after allogeneic stem cell transplantation. TCRdb itself ran the RT-PCR reads through MiXCR, one entry per CDR3 protein. The sample comprises about 230,000 distinct CDR3 sequences, 13% to 15% of which are singletons, and more than 9% rests with the top ten. The J segment lost 15 bases and the V segment lost 5 bases, leaving 6 bases of the junction unmatched. Germline V gene sequence: CDR1 DFQATT, CDR2 SNEGSKA (reference sequence). This CDR3 comprises 11 residues. This chain connects TRBV20-1 to TRBJ2-1, with 11 bases identical to TRBD2. The sample consisted of blood, either unsorted or a sorted T cell fraction (not recorded which). The sequence was collected from a human donor who was either an allogeneic HSCT recipient or a stem cell or donor lymphocyte infusion donor (not recorded which). It is not recorded whose cells these are; they may come from a transplant donor. CDR3 DNA: TGCAGTGCTGTACTAGCGGGAGTGGTGTTCTTC. Translated, it gives CSAVLAGVVFF.